The table lists the clone carrying this T cell receptor beta chain with many counts. What it binds is not known. The sample is drawn from a study of breast tumors, draining lymph nodes, adjacent tissues. Study conclusions and caveats: Most tumor T cells seemingly derive from lymph node, then expand in tumor. Data only fit, rather than demonstrated, lymph node origin of most tumor T cells. Compared with basal-like, luminal-like tumors shared significantly more repertoire with nontumor tissue. Compared with lymph nodes, tumors were less diverse; compared with nontumor tissue, more.

The lymph nodes were axillary draining lymph nodes from breast cancer patients. Via MiXCR, TCRdb re-called the multiplex PCR reads, giving one row per CDR3 protein. The sample yields under 250,000 distinct CDR3 sequences, about a third seen once. Germline trimming cut 3 bases from V and 7 bases from J; bases unmatched to any gene: 2. The CDR3 contains 13 residues. Germline lookup yields CDR1 LGHNA and CDR2 YSLEER. The sequence was collected from a female donor with breast cancer. Some clones in this sample may be carry-over from other donors' samples. The chain joins TRBV4-3 to TRBJ1-3; 8 nucleotides match TRBD1. Sequences were obtained from axillary lymph node tissue. CDR3 nucleotides: TGCGCCAGCAGCCAGAACAGGGGGAACACCATATATTTT. This translates into CASSQNRGNTIYF.